This T cell receptor beta chain was observed in a study of graft-versus-host responses after intestinal transplantation. Findings and limits, study-wide: After transplant, early declines in HvG clones were associated with peak levels of circulating GvH clones. GvH clones were found in recipient marrow; some appeared first in ileum or blood. Within allografts, high graft-versus-host to host-versus-graft clonal ratios were seen among patients with graft-donor T cell macrochimerism.

Trimming left V 6 bases short and J 1 base short, with 18 bases between. Looked up from germline, CDR1 is MDHEN and CDR2 is SYDVKM. The CDR3 sequence is 16 residues long. The assay was immunoSEQ multiplex PCR, and TCRdb's table has in-frame clones only and misses some. The table has 25,000 to 30,000 clones, about three quarters seen once. As regards this clone: Its target is not known.

To release intraepithelial and lamina propria lymphocytes, the graft tissue was processed. The TCR originated in a human patient who received an intestinal transplant, so some T cells may come from the graft donor. The rearrangement links TRBV28 to TRBJ1-2; the D gene is possibly TRBD1 (5 bases). The sample here was ileum tissue, taken 98 days after intestinal transplantation. The CDR3 here is CASRGRAGDDNYGYTF. CDR3 nucleotide sequence: TGTGCCAGCAGGGGGAGGGCGGGGGACGATAACTATGGCTACACCTTC.